The T cell receptor beta chain described here comes from a study of vaccination effects on CD4 cells after COVID-19. Study-level results: Just 1 of 255 vaccine-induced clones in healthy recipients was cross-reactive.

The data were produced by immunoSEQ multiplex PCR, yet TCRdb's version contains in-frame clones alone and is incomplete. The data hold about 55,000 clones, with more than 60% observed a single time. As concerns this clone: The antigen is not known.

The V end lost 7 bases, the J end lost 10 bases, and 20 bases lay between the germline ends. Germline loops: CDR1 MNHEY, CDR2 SVGAGI. The CDR3 has 15 residues. The ViraFEST assay expanded antigen-specific CD4+ T cells with viral peptide pools before sequencing. Following 10 days of culture, CD4+ T cells were isolated. Prior SARS-CoV-2 infection was absent in the vaccine recipients, as shown by negative nucleocapsid antibodies. IL-2 medium supplanted half the medium on days 3 and 7. The source is a human donor who received a COVID-19 vaccine. Material: CD4+ T cells from PBMCs cultured with SARS-CoV-2 spike peptides, obtained before COVID-19 vaccination. The chain couples TRBV6-5 to TRBJ1-6; perhaps TRBD1 as D (5 bases). CDR3 DNA: TGTGCCAGCAAAGGCTCCGGGGGGTCCGGATCACCCCTCCACTTT. As protein: CASKGSGGSGSPLHF.